This T cell receptor (beta chain) stems from a study of blood T cells in healthy people across ages. Findings of the study overall: Shifts in expanded clonotypes may have been confounded by donor CMV status, which was unknown.

In terms of origin and age, donors were healthy Caucasian individuals from Russia aged about 6 to 100. Drawn from each donor were roughly 9.4 milliliters of peripheral blood. With respect to this clonotype: Antigen specificity is unknown.

A second roughly 7 to 12 cycle PCR used barcoded and J-beta primers. TCRdb reprocessed the 5' RACE reads with MiXCR, giving one entry per CDR3 protein. This table holds some 1,500,000 distinct CDR3 sequences, about 42% found once. This CDR3 has 14 residues. The V gene lost 3 bases and the J gene lost 9 bases, with 15 bases spanning the gap. This TCR came from a woman under 30 in good health. V usage is TRBV12-3 or TRBV12-4 and J usage is TRBJ1-5; D ambiguous. The sample was blood. CDR3 DNA sequence: TGTGCCAGCAGTTTCTCCGAGGACCCAGGGCCCCAGCATTTT. Protein product: CASSFSEDPGPQHF.